Listed below are T cell receptor beta chains from one sample, sequenced in a study of regulatory and conventional T cells in RAG deficiency. Sequencing used immunoSEQ multiplex PCR; TCRdb keeps in-frame clones, though not all of them. There are 29,000 or so clones in the sample; 90% to 95% occur only once, and 0.15% to 0.2% lies in the top ten. These data were likewise used in another study, on regulatory T cells.

Sequenced sample: CD25- CD4+ T cells sorted from blood. The receptors come from a human donor in good health. CDR3s include the opening cysteine and the closing phenylalanine or tryptophan. A D gene is named only where the DNA matches it firmly. The size of a clone is reported for some rows only, either as once, few or many, or as a class for expanded clones.

-,TRBD1,TRBV19,TRBJ1-2,TGTGCCAGTAGTATGTCGGTGACAGGGAACTATGGCTACACCTTC,CASSMSVTGNYGYTF
-,TRBD1,TRBV11-3,TRBJ2-2,TGTGCCAGCAGCTCACGGGACAGGGGGCCCGCCGGGGAGCTGTTTTTT,CASSSRDRGPAGELFF
-,-,TRBV6-5,TRBJ2-7,TGTGCCAGCAGTTACCAAATAACAGGGACCTACGAGCAGTACTTC,CASSYQITGTYEQYF
-,-,TRBV19,TRBJ1-4,TGTGCCAGTAGTCCAGGGGTCGGTGAAAAACTGTTTTTT,CASSPGVGEKLFF
-,TRBD1,TRBV10-2,TRBJ1-6,TGCGCCAGCGCGGCCCAGGGGGAATCACCCCTCCACTTT,CASAAQGESPLHF
few,-,TRBV18,TRBJ1-3,TGTGCCAGCTCACCATTTGTGAGTGACCGGAGCTCTGGAAACACCATATATTTT,CASSPFVSDRSSGNTIYF
once,TRBD1,TRBV19,TRBJ1-6,TGTGCCAGTAGTGGGATCGACAGGGGAAGTAATTCACCCCTCCACTTT,CASSGIDRGSNSPLHF
-,TRBD1,TRBV12-5,TRBJ1-1,TGTGCTAGTGGTTTGACCCGCCGGACAGGGCAAACACGCACCTTGAACACTGAAGCTTTCTTT,CASGLTRRTGQTRTLNTEAFF
-,-,TRBV10-3,TRBJ2-7,TGTGCCATCAGTGGGCGACCGGACTCCTCCTACGAGCAGTACTTC,CAISGRPDSSYEQYF
-,TRBD1,TRBV7-9,TRBJ2-2,TGTGCCAGCAGACCGGACAGGGGGAACACCGGGGAGCTGTTTTTT,CASRPDRGNTGELFF
-,TRBD1,TRBV7-9,TRBJ2-1,TGTGCCAGCAGCGTCGACAGGGGGTCCTACAATGAGCAGTTCTTC,CASSVDRGSYNEQFF
-,TRBD2,TRBV7-8,TRBJ2-3,TGTGCCAGCAGCCCCCGACTAGCGGGGGGGACAGATACGCAGTATTTT,CASSPRLAGGTDTQYF
-,TRBD1,TRBV10-2,TRBJ1-6,TGCGCCAGCGCGGCCCAGGGGGAATCCCCCCTCCACTTT,CASAAQGESPLHF
-,TRBD2,TRBV30,TRBJ2-1,TGTGCCTGGAACAGAGGGGGGACTAGCGGGGCAGGCTCCTACAATGAGCAGTTCTTC,CAWNRGGTSGAGSYNEQFF
-,-,TRBV28,TRBJ1-3,TGTGCCAGCAGTTCCCCCCAAACGGGGAACACCATATATTTT,CASSSPQTGNTIYF
-,-,TRBV10-1,TRBJ1-2,TGCGCCAGCAGTGAAGGCGGAACCTATGGCTACACCTTC,CASSEGGTYGYTF
-,TRBD1,TRBV28,TRBJ2-7,TGTGCCAGCAGTTTTAGAAGAGGACAGGGGGACGAGCAGTACTTC,CASSFRRGQGDEQYF
-,TRBD1,TRBV30,TRBJ2-1,TGTGCCTGGAGTGCCTCCCGGACAGGGGCGAATGAGCAGTTCTTC,CAWSASRTGANEQFF
-,TRBD1,TRBV27,TRBJ1-6,TGTGCCAGCAGCAATGACAGGGCTAATTCACCCCTCCACTTT,CASSNDRANSPLHF
-,-,TRBV29-1,TRBJ1-1,TGCAGCGTTGAACCGCGGCAGAAAAGCACTGAAGCTTTCTTT,CSVEPRQKSTEAFF
-,-,TRBV15,TRBJ1-6,TGTGCCACCAGCAGAGAGCCCCCTACAGGGATCTATAATTCCCCCCTCCACTTT,CATSREPPTGIYNSPLHF
-,-,TRBV7-9,TRBJ2-7,TGTGCCAGCAGCTTCGAAGGGGTTTCCACCTACGAGCAGTACTTC,CASSFEGVSTYEQYF
-,-,TRBV15,TRBJ1-2,TGTGCCACCACCCCCCGGGAGCAGAACTATGGCTACACCTTC,CATTPREQNYGYTF
-,-,TRBV7-3,TRBJ1-2,TGTGCCAGCAGCTTAGGGAGTTTTGAGTATGGCTACACATTC,CASSLGSFEYGYTF
-,-,TRBV5-1,TRBJ2-3,TGCGCCAGCATGTTATATACTAGCACAGATACGCAGTATTTT,CASMLYTSTDTQYF
-,-,TRBV12-5,TRBJ1-6,TGTGCTAGTGGGTTTACAGGAGTTTCACCCCTCCACTTT,CASGFTGVSPLHF
-,TRBD2,TRBV11-2,TRBJ2-1,TGTGCCAGCAGCTCCCTCCGGCGGGGGGCTTACAATGAGCAGTTCTTC,CASSSLRRGAYNEQFF
-,-,TRBV10-3,TRBJ2-7,TGTGCCATCAGGCCTAAAGAGGGTGTTTCGTACGAGCAGTACTTC,CAIRPKEGVSYEQYF
-,TRBD1,TRBV9,TRBJ1-2,TGTGCCAGCAGCGTGGAGGGGGACAGGGGGAAGCAAACCTTC,CASSVEGDRGKQTF
-,-,TRBV2,TRBJ2-5,TGTGCCAGCAGTGAAAGTCTAGCCGGGGAGACCCAGTACTTC,CASSESLAGETQYF
-,TRBD1,TRBV9,TRBJ1-2,TGTGCCAGCAGCGTGTCAGGGGGGACTAACTATGGCTACACCTTC,CASSVSGGTNYGYTF
-,-,TRBV7-2,TRBJ1-6,TGTGCCAGCAGCTTATTCGGGACAAATTCACCCCTCCACTTT,CASSLFGTNSPLHF
-,TRBD1,TRBV6-6,TRBJ1-1,TGTGCCAGCAGTTACCTCCAGGGGGGTTACACTGAAGCTTTCTTT,CASSYLQGGYTEAFF
-,-,TRBV6-1,TRBJ2-3,TGTGCCAGCAGTGAGCGCAGGGTAGCAGATACGCAGTATTTT,CASSERRVADTQYF
-,-,TRBV27,TRBJ1-1,TGTGCCAGCAGTTTATCCCTTACAAGGAGGGGAGGCGAAGCTTTCTTT,CASSLSLTRRGGEAFF
-,-,TRBV9,TRBJ2-3,TGTGCCAGCAGCTTACGGGTCCCGACGGATACGCAGTATTTT,CASSLRVPTDTQYF